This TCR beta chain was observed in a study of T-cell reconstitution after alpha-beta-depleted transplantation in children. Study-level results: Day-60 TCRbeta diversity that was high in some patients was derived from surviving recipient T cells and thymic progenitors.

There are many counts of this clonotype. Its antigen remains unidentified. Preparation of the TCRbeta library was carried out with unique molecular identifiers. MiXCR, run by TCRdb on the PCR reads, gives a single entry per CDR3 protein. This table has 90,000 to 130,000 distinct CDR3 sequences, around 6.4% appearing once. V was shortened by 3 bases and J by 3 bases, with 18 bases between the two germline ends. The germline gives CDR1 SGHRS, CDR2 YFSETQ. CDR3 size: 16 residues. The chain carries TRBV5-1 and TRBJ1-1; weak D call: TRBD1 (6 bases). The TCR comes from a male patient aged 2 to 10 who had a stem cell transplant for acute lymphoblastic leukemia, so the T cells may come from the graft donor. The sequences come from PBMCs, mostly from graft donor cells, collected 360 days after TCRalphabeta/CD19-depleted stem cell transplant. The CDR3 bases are TGCGCCAGCAGCTCTCCAGGGGCTACCCCTCACACTGAAGCTTTCTTT. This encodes CASSSPGATPHTEAFF.